Described below is a single T cell receptor beta chain sequence and its context. The antigen remains unidentified. Together with a sample-barcoded 5' primer, a J-beta primer mix was included in a second PCR lasting about 6 to 11 cycles. TCRdb processed the 5' RACE reads anew with MiXCR; each CDR3 protein has one entry. The data contain some 860,000 distinct CDR3 sequences, about 56% of them singletons. The CDR3 length is 15 residues. Germline V CDR1 and CDR2: SGHTA, FQGNSA. This sample is part of a study of blood T cells in healthy people across ages. The study, taken as a whole, reports: Comparison with aged donors showed that long-lived donors had more naive CD4+ cells and higher diversity.

The sample consisted of blood. The clonotype originates from a middle-aged man in good health. V gene TRBV7-2 combines with J gene TRBJ2-1; 9 bases are shared with TRBD2. The better agreement between TRBJ2-7 and the DNA end casts doubt on the J call. In DNA, the CDR3 is TGTGCCAGCAGCTTAGGGACTAGCGACTACAATGAGCAGTACTTC. It yields the protein CASSLGTSDYNEQYF.